Shown below are 29 T cell receptor beta chains from a single sample sequenced in a study of response to subunit inactivated influenza vaccine. TCRdb re-called the RT-PCR reads through MiXCR, storing one row per CDR3 protein. The table lists hundreds of thousands of distinct CDR3 sequences, around 8% of them singletons. The specimen was PBMCs from blood, collected roughly 24 months after vaccination. These receptors were obtained from a man between 50 and 69 years old who received an inactivated influenza vaccine.

This clonotype has a count of ten or more. V gene TRBV6-6 combines with J gene TRBJ2-2, with D uncertain. CDR1 MNHNY and CDR2 SVGAGI come from the germline V gene (reference sequence). Trimming left V 6 bases short and J 7 bases short, with 9 bases between. There are 12 residues in the CDR3. The CDR3, as DNA: TGTGCCAGCAGCTATCAGATCGGGGAGCTGTTTTTT. Amino acids: CASSYQIGELFF.

J is TRBJ2-1 and V is TRBV20-1; a possible D gene is TRBD1 (5 bases). Germline V gene lookup returns CDR1 DFQATT and CDR2 SNEGSKA (reference sequence). There are 15 residues in the CDR3. Trimming took off 3 bases at V and 0 bases at J, with 12 bases between the two ends. In DNA, the CDR3 is TGCAGTGCTAGCCGGCAGGGAAGCTCCTACAATGAGCAGTTCTTC. This codes for CSASRQGSSYNEQFF.

The gene calls are TRBV3-1 and TRBJ2-3; 9 bases fit TRBD1. J was trimmed by 4 bases and V by 2 bases; bases with no gene match: 7. The length of the CDR3 is 16 residues. CDR1 LGHDT and CDR2 YNNKEL come from the germline V gene (reference sequence). The CDR3, as DNA: TGTGCCAGCAGCCAACTTACAGGGGGCGCAGCAGATACGCAGTATTTT. Translated, it gives CASSQLTGGAADTQYF.

This chain connects TRBV7-9 to TRBJ2-7, with a possible D match to TRBD1 (8 bases). Germline loops: CDR1 SEHNR, CDR2 FQNEAQ (reference sequence). This CDR3 spans 15 amino acids. V was trimmed by 5 bases and J by 5 bases, leaving 19 bases between them. CDR3 sequence reads: CASSQGGDRFDEQYF. In nucleotides, the CDR3 is TGTGCCAGCAGCCAGGGGGGGGACAGGTTTGACGAGCAGTACTTC. Based on the CDR3 plus reference TRBV7-9 and TRBJ2-7, the full variable domain is DTGVSQNPRHKITKRGQNVTFRCDPISEHNRLYWYRQTLGQGPEFLTYFQNEAQLEKSRLLSDRFSAERPKGSFSTLEIQRTEQGDSAMYLCASSQGGDRFDEQYFGPGTRLTVT.

The table lists this clonotype with a few counts. The rearrangement links TRBV6-1 to TRBJ1-6; TRBD1 is a possible D gene (5 bases). V gave up 4 bases and J gave up 7 bases, with 17 bases separating them. Germline V CDR1 and CDR2: MNHNS, SASEGT. The CDR3 totals 16 residues. The chain's CDR3 is CASSASIGGRNSPLHF. CDR3 nucleotide sequence: TGTGCCAGCAGTGCTTCCATTGGGGGTAGGAATTCACCCCTCCACTTT.

The chain has TRBV19 and TRBJ2-1; D call uncertain. From germline, CDR1 is LNHDA and CDR2 SQIVND (reference sequence). Trimming removed 0 bases from V and 5 bases from J, with 8 bases in between. The CDR3 contains 14 residues. The CDR3 sequence is CASSIDPRNNEQFF. The CDR3 DNA follows: TGTGCCAGTAGTATAGATCCACGGAACAATGAGCAGTTCTTC.

This clonotype was recorded at least ten times. This chain connects TRBV4-3 to TRBJ1-3; D ambiguous. Germline V gene lookup returns CDR1 LGHNA and CDR2 YSLEER. The CDR3 contains 16 residues. Between the trimmed V and J ends, which lost 0 bases and 2 bases, there was a span of 11 bases. In DNA form, the CDR3 reads TGCGCCAGCAGCCAAGATCTGGTGATACCTGGAAACACCATATATTTT. Translated: CASSQDLVIPGNTIYF.

This clonotype was seen ten or more times. The chain has TRBV5-1 and TRBJ1-2; tentative D call: TRBD1 (5 bases). Trimming stripped 4 bases from V and 1 base from J, with 23 bases between. This CDR3 is 18 amino acids long. Germline-derived CDR1 and CDR2 are SGHRS and YFSETQ. The CDR3 DNA reads as TGCGCCAGCAGCAGCCGGGACGGCAAGTCTATATTTAACTATGGCTACACCTTC. The encoded protein is CASSSRDGKSIFNYGYTF.

This clonotype has a count of ten or more. This CDR3 is CSARGVIGRGYTF. CDR3 coding DNA: TGCAGTGCTAGAGGGGTCATCGGTAGGGGCTACACCTTC. The chain employs TRBV20-1 and TRBJ1-2; D gene ambiguous. V lost 1 base and J lost 8, with 14 bases in between. This CDR3 comprises 13 residues. CDR1 is DFQATT and CDR2 is SNEGSKA in the germline V gene (reference sequence).

In this sample, this clonotype turned up many times. This rearrangement joins TRBV20-1 to TRBJ1-1, with D uncertain. In germline, CDR1 is DFQATT, CDR2 SNEGSKA (reference sequence). Trimming stripped 6 bases from V and 7 bases from J, with 12 bases between. There are 11 residues in the CDR3. CDR3 nucleotides: TGCAGTGCACCTATCCACGGTGAAGCTTTCTTT. This encodes CSAPIHGEAFF.

With respect to this clonotype: An end of the junction does not agree with germline; a read error may underlie this. V gene TRBV4-2 combines with J gene TRBJ2-1, with TRBD1 identical over 7 bases. Germline-derived CDR1 and CDR2 are LGHNA and YNFKEQ. The CDR3 is made up of 15 amino acids. CDR3 protein: CAGSPRQGHINEQFF. The CDR3 coding sequence is TGTGCCGGCAGCCCACGACAGGGTCACATCAATGAGCAGTTCTTC.

This clonotype was counted a few times. The chain is built from TRBV4-2 and TRBJ1-1; weak D call: TRBD1 (5 bases). Looked up from germline, CDR1 is LGHNA and CDR2 is YNFKEQ. The CDR3 totals 14 residues. Trimming cost V 1 base and J 5 bases, with 11 bases left between them. The CDR3 loop is CASSQAGDVTEAFF. The CDR3 nucleotides read TGTGCCAGCAGCCAAGCGGGGGATGTGACTGAAGCTTTCTTT.

J is TRBJ2-2 and V is TRBV5-1; D call uncertain. Germline lookup yields CDR1 SGHRS and CDR2 YFSETQ. Trimming shortened V by 0 bases and J by 0 bases, and 6 bases separated the two germline ends. The CDR3 has 15 amino acids. CDR3 region: CASSLGSTNTGELFF. The DNA of the CDR3 is TGCGCCAGCAGCTTGGGGTCAACGAACACCGGGGAGCTGTTTTTT.

This clonotype was seen more than once but under ten times. The CDR3: CSGFSGRQETQYF. CDR3 nucleotide sequence: TGCAGTGGATTTAGCGGGAGACAAGAGACCCAGTACTTC. This chain uses TRBV20-1 with TRBJ2-5; TRBD2 matches 9 bases. The V gene end was trimmed by 7 bases and the J gene end by 2 bases; junction bases not matched to a gene: 5. CDR1 DFQATT and CDR2 SNEGSKA come from the germline V gene (reference sequence). The CDR3 spans 13 residues.

This clonotype occurred a few times. The J gene is TRBJ2-3, the V gene TRBV20-1, with TRBD2 matching 9 bases. Per the germline V gene, CDR1 is DFQATT and CDR2 is SNEGSKA (reference sequence). V dropped 5 bases and J dropped 0; count of bases not matched to a gene: 6. This CDR3 has 15 residues. The CDR3 coding sequence is TGCAGTGCTCAACCGACTAGCGGAAGCACAGATACGCAGTATTTT. It codes for CSAQPTSGSTDTQYF.

This clonotype has at least ten counts. The chain uses TRBV12-3 or TRBV12-4 and TRBJ2-7; weak D call: TRBD2 (5 bases). Trimming shortened V by 7 bases and J by 3 bases, and 16 bases separated the two germline ends. This CDR3 is built from 14 residues. CDR3 DNA: TGTGCCAGCAAAACCGGACTCGGTAACTACGAGCAGTACTTC. Protein sequence: CASKTGLGNYEQYF.

In this sample, this clonotype turned up a few times. The V gene is TRBV28, the J gene TRBJ2-3; D possibly corresponds to TRBD2 (5 bases). Looked up from germline, CDR1 is MDHEN and CDR2 is SYDVKM. Trimming took 7 bases from V and 0 from J, leaving 11 bases between them. The CDR3 consists of 14 residues. CDR3 nucleotides: TGTGCCAGCACCCCTGGCGGGAGCACAGATACGCAGTATTTT. Translation gives CASTPGGSTDTQYF.

This clonotype has at least ten counts. The chain is built from TRBV20-1 and TRBJ1-1; the D is unclear. Germline V gene lookup returns CDR1 DFQATT and CDR2 SNEGSKA (reference sequence). This CDR3 region has 14 residues. The V end was cut by 4 bases, the J end by 3 bases, with 15 bases between. The CDR3 sequence is CSATFLSSDTEAFF. DNA for the CDR3: TGCAGTGCTACCTTTTTGAGTTCGGACACTGAAGCTTTCTTT.

This clonotype has more than one count but fewer than ten. This rearrangement joins TRBV20-1 to TRBJ2-1; D unclear. CDR1 and CDR2 from the germline V gene are DFQATT and SNEGSKA (reference sequence). The length of the CDR3 is 8 residues. The V end was cut by 6 bases, the J end by 9 bases, with 3 bases between. CDR3 sequence: CSATEQFF. Written as DNA, the CDR3 is TGCAGTGCCACTGAGCAGTTCTTC.

This clonotype was detected only a few times. The chain has TRBV20-1 and TRBJ2-1, with D perhaps given as TRBD1 or TRBD2 (5 bases each). Per germline, CDR1 DFQATT and CDR2 SNEGSKA (reference sequence). The CDR3 loop spans 13 amino acids. V was trimmed by 4 bases and J by 7 bases, leaving 14 bases between them. For the CDR3, the DNA is TGCAGTGCTAATCGGGGCGGGCAGAATGAGCAGTTCTTC. Translation: CSANRGGQNEQFF.

This clonotype was seen at least ten times. The J gene is TRBJ2-7, the V gene TRBV5-1; D is undetermined. V dropped 3 bases and J dropped 3 bases, with 10 bases sitting between them. Germline loops: CDR1 SGHRS, CDR2 YFSETQ. The CDR3 runs 13 residues. CDR3 sequence reads: CASSSNMGYEQYF. The CDR3 nucleotides are TGCGCCAGCAGCTCCAACATGGGCTACGAGCAGTACTTC.

This clonotype was counted only a few times. The V gene is TRBV11-2, the J gene TRBJ2-3, with a possible D match to TRBD2 (7 bases). The CDR3 is made up of 16 amino acids. V lost 5 bases and J lost 4, with 19 bases in between. The V gene's germline CDR1 is SGHAT and CDR2 FQNNGV. The CDR3 DNA follows: TGTGCCAGCAGCCCCCGGGGGGCCCTAATAGCAGATACGCAGTATTTT. Encoded protein: CASSPRGALIADTQYF.

This clonotype was seen many times. The gene calls are TRBV29-1 and TRBJ2-3; D unresolved. Deletions cut 3 bases from V and 1 base from J, with 5 bases between. Germline V gene data show CDR1 as SQVTM and CDR2 as ANQGSEA. This CDR3 is 12 amino acids long. The CDR3 nucleotides are TGCAGCGTTGACGGTGGCACAGATACGCAGTATTTT. It specifies CSVDGGTDTQYF.

This clonotype has just a few counts. The chain is built from TRBV28 and TRBJ1-5, with TRBD1 matching 10 bases. J was trimmed by 5 bases and V by 5 bases; bases with no gene match: 3. The germline CDR1 and CDR2 sequences are MDHEN and SYDVKM. The CDR3 totals 14 residues. The CDR3 nucleotides are TGTGCCAGCAGTGGGACAGGGGATCATCAGCCCCAGCATTTT. This gives the protein CASSGTGDHQPQHF.

This clonotype was seen at least ten times. CDR3 DNA sequence: TGCGCCAGCAGCCCGGTTACAGGGGAGCAGTACTTC. It codes for CASSPVTGEQYF. The chain uses TRBV4-1 and TRBJ2-7; D possibly corresponds to TRBD1 (6 bases). Trimming stripped 4 bases from V and 7 bases from J, with 11 bases between. CDR1 and CDR2 (germline): MGHRA, YSYEKL. The CDR3 sequence is 12 residues long.

This clonotype was seen ten or more times. The genes are TRBV27 and TRBJ1-1, with a tentative D call TRBD1 (5 bases). The CDR3 runs 14 residues. Looked up from germline, CDR1 is MNHEY and CDR2 is SMNVEV (reference sequence). V was cut by 4 bases and J by 6 bases, with 15 bases left in between. The chain's CDR3 is CASSSSGTGAEAFF. In nucleotides, the CDR3 is TGTGCCAGCAGTTCCTCCGGGACTGGTGCTGAAGCTTTCTTT.

CDR3 nucleotides: TGTGCCAGCACACGGGTGAACACTGAAGCTTTCTTT. It yields the protein CASTRVNTEAFF. This sequence joins TRBV12-3 or TRBV12-4 and TRBJ1-1; D is unresolved. This CDR3 region has 12 residues. Between the trimmed V and J ends, which lost 7 bases and 0 bases, there was a span of 6 bases.

This clonotype occurred a few times. V is TRBV18 and J is TRBJ2-1, with 13 bases lining up with TRBD2. Unmatched junction bases numbered 6, after V lost 1 base and J lost 9 bases. This CDR3 is 16 amino acids long. Per germline, CDR1 KGHSH and CDR2 LQKENI. The CDR3 reads CASSPRTSGGGGEQFF. CDR3 nucleotides: TGTGCCAGCTCACCACGGACTAGCGGGGGTGGAGGTGAGCAGTTCTTC.

This clonotype appeared many times. This chain joins TRBV28 and TRBJ2-1; 10 bases are shared with TRBD1. CDR1 and CDR2 from the germline V gene are MDHEN and SYDVKM. Unmatched junction bases numbered 1, after V lost 4 bases and J lost 1 base. The CDR3 runs 15 residues. The CDR3 sequence is CASSWGQGSYNEQFF. CDR3 nucleotides: TGTGCCAGCAGTTGGGGACAGGGGTCCTACAATGAGCAGTTCTTC.